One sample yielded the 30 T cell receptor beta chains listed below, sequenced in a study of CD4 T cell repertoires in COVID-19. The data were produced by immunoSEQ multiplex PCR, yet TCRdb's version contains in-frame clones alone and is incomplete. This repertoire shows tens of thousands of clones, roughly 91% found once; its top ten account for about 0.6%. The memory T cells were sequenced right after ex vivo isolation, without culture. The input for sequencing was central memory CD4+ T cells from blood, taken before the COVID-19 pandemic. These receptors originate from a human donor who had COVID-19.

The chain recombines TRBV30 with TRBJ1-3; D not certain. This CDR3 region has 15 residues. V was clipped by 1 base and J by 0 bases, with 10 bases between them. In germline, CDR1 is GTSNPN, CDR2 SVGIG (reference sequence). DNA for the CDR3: TGTGCCTGGAGTGCTCCACACATCTCTGGAAACACCATATATTTT. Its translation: CAWSAPHISGNTIYF.

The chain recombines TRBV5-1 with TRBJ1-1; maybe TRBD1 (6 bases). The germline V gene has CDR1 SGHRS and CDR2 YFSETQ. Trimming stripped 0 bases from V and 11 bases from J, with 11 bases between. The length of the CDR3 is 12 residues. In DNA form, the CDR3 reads TGCGCCAGCAGCTTGGAGACAGGTGGGGCTTTCTTT. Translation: CASSLETGGAFF.

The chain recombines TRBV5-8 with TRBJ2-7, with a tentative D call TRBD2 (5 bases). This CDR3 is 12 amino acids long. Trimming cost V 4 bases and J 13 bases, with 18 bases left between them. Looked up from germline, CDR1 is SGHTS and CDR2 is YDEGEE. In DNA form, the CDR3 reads TGTGCCAGCAGCCCGACGGACCCACCGGGATACTTC. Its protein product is CASSPTDPPGYF. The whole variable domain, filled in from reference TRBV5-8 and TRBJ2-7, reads EAGVTQSPTHLIKTRGQQATLRCSPISGHTSVYWYQQALGLGLQFLLWYDEGEERNRGNFPPRFSGRQFPNYSSELNVNALELEDSALYLCASSPTDPPGYFGPGTRLTVT.

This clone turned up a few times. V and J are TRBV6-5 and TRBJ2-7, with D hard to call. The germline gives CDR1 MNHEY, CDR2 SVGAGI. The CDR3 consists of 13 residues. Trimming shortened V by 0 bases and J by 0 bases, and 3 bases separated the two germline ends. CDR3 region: CASSYSASYEQYF. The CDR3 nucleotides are TGTGCCAGCAGTTACTCGGCCTCCTACGAGCAGTACTTC.

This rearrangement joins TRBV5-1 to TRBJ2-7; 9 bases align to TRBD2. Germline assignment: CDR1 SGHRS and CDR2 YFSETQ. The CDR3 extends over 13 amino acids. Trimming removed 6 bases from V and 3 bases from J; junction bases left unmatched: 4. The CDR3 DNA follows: TGCGCCAGCACAAGCGGGAGGTACTACGAGCAGTACTTC. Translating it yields CASTSGRYYEQYF.

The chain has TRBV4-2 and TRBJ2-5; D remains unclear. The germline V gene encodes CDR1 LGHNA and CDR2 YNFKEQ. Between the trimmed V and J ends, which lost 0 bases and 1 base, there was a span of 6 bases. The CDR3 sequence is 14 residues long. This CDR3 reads CASSQDNGQETQYF. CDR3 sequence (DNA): TGTGCCAGCAGCCAAGATAACGGCCAAGAGACCCAGTACTTC.

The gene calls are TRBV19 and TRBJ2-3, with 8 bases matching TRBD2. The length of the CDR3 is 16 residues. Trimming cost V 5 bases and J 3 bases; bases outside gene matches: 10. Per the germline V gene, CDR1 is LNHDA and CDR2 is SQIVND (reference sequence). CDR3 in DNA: TGTGCCAGTAGTCGGGGGGGGCGCGATTGGACAGATACGCAGTATTTT. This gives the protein CASSRGGRDWTDTQYF.

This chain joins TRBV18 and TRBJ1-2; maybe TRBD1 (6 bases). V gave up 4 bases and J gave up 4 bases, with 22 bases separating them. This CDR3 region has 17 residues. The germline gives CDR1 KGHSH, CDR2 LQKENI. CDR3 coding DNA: TGTGCCAGCTCACTGGGCGCCGGGACACAATATGGCTATGGCTACACCTTC. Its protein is CASSLGAGTQYGYGYTF.

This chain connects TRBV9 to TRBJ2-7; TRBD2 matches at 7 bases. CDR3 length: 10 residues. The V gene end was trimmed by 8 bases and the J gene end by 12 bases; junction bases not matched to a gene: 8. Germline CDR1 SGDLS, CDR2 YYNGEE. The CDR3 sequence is CASMGGSGYF. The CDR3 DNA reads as TGTGCCAGTATGGGAGGGAGTGGGTACTTC.

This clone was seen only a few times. CDR3 sequence reads: CASGQNTYEQYF. The CDR3 DNA reads as TGTGCCAGCGGGCAGAACACCTACGAGCAGTACTTC. The chain recombines TRBV2 with TRBJ2-7; no firm D call. Germline CDR1 SNHLY, CDR2 FYNNEI. Trimming removed 8 bases from V and 2 bases from J, with 10 bases in between. The CDR3 totals 12 residues.

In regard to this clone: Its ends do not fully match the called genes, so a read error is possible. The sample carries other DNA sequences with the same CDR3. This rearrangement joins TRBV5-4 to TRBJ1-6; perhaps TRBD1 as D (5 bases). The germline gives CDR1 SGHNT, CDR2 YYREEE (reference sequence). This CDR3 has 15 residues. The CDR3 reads CASSLRQGSNSPLHF. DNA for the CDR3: TGTGCCAGCAGCTTACGGCAGGGTAGTAATTCCCCCCTCCACTTT.

The CDR3 DNA reads as TGTGCCAGCAGTCCAACTAGCGGGGGGGCTGGTGAGCAGTTCTTC. It yields the protein CASSPTSGGAGEQFF. The rearrangement links TRBV6-4 to TRBJ2-1; 13 nucleotides match TRBD2. This CDR3 region has 15 residues. The germline V gene encodes CDR1 MRHNA and CDR2 SNTAGT. Trimming took 5 bases from V and 9 from J; bases not matched to a gene: 7.

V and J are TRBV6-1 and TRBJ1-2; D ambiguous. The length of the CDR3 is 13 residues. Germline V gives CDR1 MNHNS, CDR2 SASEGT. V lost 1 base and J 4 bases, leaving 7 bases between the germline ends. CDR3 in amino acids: CASSEVAVYGYTF. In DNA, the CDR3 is TGTGCCAGCAGTGAAGTGGCCGTCTATGGCTACACCTTC.

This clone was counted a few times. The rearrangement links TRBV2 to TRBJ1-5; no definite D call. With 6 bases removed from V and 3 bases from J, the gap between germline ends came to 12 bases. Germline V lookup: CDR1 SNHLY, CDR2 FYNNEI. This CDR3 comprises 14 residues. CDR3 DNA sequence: TGTGCCAGCAGGCAGGACGGACTCAATCAGCCCCAGCATTTT. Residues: CASRQDGLNQPQHF.

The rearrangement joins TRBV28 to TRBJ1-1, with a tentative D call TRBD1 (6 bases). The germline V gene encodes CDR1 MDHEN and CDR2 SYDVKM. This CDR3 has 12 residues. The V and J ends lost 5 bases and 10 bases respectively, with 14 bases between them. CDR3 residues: CASSAQGLAAFF. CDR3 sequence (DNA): TGTGCCAGCAGTGCACAGGGTTTAGCAGCTTTCTTT. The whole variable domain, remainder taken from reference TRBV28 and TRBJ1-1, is DVKVTQSSRYLVKRTGEKVFLECVQDMDHENMFWYRQDPGLGLRLIYFSYDVKMKEKGDIPEGYSVSREKKERFSLILESASTNQTSMYLCASSAQGLAAFFGQGTRLTVV.

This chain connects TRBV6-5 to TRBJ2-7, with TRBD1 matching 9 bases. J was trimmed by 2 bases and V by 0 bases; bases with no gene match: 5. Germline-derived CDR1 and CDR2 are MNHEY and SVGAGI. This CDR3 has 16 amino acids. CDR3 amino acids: CASSYSGTGWTYEQYF. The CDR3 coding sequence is TGTGCCAGCAGTTACTCCGGGACAGGGTGGACCTACGAGCAGTACTTC.

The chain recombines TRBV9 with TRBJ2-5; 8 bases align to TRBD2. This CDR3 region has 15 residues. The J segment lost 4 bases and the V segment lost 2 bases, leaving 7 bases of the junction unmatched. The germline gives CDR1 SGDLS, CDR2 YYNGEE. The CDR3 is CASSVSRGVGETQYF. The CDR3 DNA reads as TGTGCCAGCAGCGTCTCGCGGGGGGTAGGAGAGACCCAGTACTTC.

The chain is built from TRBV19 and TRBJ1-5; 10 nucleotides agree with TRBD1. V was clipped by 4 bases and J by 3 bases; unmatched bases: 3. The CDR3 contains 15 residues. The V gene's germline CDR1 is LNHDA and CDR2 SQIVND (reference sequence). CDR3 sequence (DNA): TGTGCCAGTAGTACCGGGACAGGGGCCAATCAGCCCCAGCATTTT. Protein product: CASSTGTGANQPQHF.

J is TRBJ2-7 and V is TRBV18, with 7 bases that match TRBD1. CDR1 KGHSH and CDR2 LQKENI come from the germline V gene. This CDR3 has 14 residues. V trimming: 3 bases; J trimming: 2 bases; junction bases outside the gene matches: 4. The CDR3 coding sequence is TGTGCCAGCTCACCCGGACAGGAACCCTACGAGCAGTACTTC. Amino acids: CASSPGQEPYEQYF.

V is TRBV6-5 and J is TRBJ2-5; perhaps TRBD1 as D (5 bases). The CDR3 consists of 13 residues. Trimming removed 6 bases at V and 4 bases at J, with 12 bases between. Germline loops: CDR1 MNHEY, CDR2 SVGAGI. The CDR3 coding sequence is TGTGCCAGCAGACCCCAGGGTCGAGAGACCCAGTACTTC. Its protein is CASRPQGRETQYF.

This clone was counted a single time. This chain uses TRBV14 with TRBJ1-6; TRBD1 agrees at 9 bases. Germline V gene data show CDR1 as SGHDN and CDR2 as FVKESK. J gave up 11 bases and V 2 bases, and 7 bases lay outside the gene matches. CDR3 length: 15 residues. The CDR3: CASSQMGQGRAPLHF. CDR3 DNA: TGTGCCAGCAGCCAAATGGGACAGGGTAGGGCACCCCTCCACTTT.

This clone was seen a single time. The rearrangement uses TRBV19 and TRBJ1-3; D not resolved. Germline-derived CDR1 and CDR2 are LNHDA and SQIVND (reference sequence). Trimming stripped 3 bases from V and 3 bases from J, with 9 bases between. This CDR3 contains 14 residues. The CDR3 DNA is TGTGCCAGTAGTATGTCTACCCTTGGAAACACCATATATTTT. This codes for CASSMSTLGNTIYF.

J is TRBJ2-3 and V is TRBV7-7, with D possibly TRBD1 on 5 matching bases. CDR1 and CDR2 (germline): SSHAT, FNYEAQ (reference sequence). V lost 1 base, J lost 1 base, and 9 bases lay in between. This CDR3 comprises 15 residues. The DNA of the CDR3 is TGTGCCAGCAGCTTAGAGGGCAGGGGCACAGATACGCAGTATTTT. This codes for CASSLEGRGTDTQYF.

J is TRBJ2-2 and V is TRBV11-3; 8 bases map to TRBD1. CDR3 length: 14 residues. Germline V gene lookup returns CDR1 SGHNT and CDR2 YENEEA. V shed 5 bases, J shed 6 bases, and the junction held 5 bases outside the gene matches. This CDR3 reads CASSVLTGAGELFF. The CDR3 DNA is TGTGCCAGCAGCGTGCTGACAGGGGCCGGGGAGCTGTTTTTT. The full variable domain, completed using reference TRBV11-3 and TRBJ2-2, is EAGVVQSPRYKIIEKKQPVAFWCNPISGHNTLYWYLQNLGQGPELLIRYENEEAVDDSQLPKDRFSAERLKGVDSTLKIQPAELGDSAVYLCASSVLTGAGELFFGEGSRLTVL.

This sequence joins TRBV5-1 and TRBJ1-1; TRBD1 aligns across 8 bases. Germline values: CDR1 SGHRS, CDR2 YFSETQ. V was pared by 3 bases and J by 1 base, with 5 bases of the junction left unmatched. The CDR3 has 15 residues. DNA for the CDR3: TGCGCCAGCAGCTCAACAGGGGGAAGGAACACTGAAGCTTTCTTT. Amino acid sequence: CASSSTGGRNTEAFF.

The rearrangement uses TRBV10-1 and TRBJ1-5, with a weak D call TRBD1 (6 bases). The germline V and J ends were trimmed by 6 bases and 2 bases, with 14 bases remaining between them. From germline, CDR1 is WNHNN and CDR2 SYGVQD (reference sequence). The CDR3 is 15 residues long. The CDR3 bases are TGCGCCAGCAGGTACAGGGTGAGGCGCAATCAGCCCCAGCATTTT. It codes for CASRYRVRRNQPQHF.

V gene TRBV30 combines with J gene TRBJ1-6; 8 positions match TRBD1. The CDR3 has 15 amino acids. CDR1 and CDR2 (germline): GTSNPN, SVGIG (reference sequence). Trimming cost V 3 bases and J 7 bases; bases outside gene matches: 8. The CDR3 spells CAWSPTGEGNSPLHF. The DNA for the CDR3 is TGTGCCTGGAGCCCGACAGGGGAAGGAAATTCACCCCTCCACTTT.

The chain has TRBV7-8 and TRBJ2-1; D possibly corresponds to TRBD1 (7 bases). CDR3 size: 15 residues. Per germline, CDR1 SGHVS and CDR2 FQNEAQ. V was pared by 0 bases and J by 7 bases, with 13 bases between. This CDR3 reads CASSLAQGGWNEQFF. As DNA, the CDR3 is TGTGCCAGCAGCTTAGCGCAGGGGGGCTGGAATGAGCAGTTCTTC.

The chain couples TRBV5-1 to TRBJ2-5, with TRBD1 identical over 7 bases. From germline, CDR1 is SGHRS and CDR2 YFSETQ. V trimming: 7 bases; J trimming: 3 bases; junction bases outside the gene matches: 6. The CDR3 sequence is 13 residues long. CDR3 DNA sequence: TGCGCCAGCCGGATGACAGGGAAAGAGACCCAGTACTTC. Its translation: CASRMTGKETQYF.

The chain's CDR3 is CASSQLFGPGGNQPQHF. CDR3 nucleotide sequence: TGCGCCAGCAGCCAACTATTTGGCCCGGGAGGCAATCAGCCCCAGCATTTT. The chain combines TRBV4-1 with TRBJ1-5; D gene unclear. The germline V gene encodes CDR1 MGHRA and CDR2 YSYEKL. Trimming removed 2 bases at V and 2 bases at J, with 16 bases between. This CDR3 is 17 amino acids long.